This T cell receptor (beta chain) was retrieved from a study of tumor-infiltrating lymphocytes in localized non-small cell lung cancer. The protocol was immunoSEQ multiplex PCR, while the TCRdb copy is restricted to in-frame clones and leaves out a portion. The sample yields approximately 12,000 clones, 79% seen once. CDR1 and CDR2 from the germline V gene are SGHTA and FQGNSA. Trimming at V came to 1 base and at J to 4 bases, leaving 8 bases not matched to a gene. The CDR3 spans 17 residues. The genes are TRBV7-2 and TRBJ2-1, with 9 bases aligning to TRBD1. Sequencing was carried out using lung tumor tissue. This TCR derives from a human donor with non-small cell lung cancer. This chain's CDR3 is CASSLEGTGTRYNEQFF. In DNA form, the CDR3 reads TGTGCCAGCAGCTTAGAAGGGACAGGGACCCGATACAATGAGCAGTTCTTC.